The present T cell receptor beta chain was sequenced within a study of somatic mutations in cytotoxic T cells in rheumatoid arthritis. In the study overall: Among the T-cell populations stained with V beta antibodies, some were separated by flow sorting at nearly 100% purity, including V beta1+ cells whose TCRB was sequenced.

On this clone itself: The antigen is undetermined.

Method: immunoSEQ multiplex PCR; TCRdb's copy keeps in-frame clones and lacks some. The sample includes 8,500 to 13,000 clones, 79% of them seen just once. Overall study results and limits: Clonality of CD8+ T cells, which was compared between rheumatoid arthritis patients and age-matched healthy controls, did not differ significantly.

The CDR3 consists of 13 residues. Germline assignment: CDR1 SGHTA and CDR2 FQGNSA. With V trimmed by 5 bases and J by 4 bases, 4 bases remained unmatched. The receptor was derived from an adult with rheumatoid arthritis. Material: CD8+ T cells sorted from blood. V usage is TRBV7-2 and J usage is TRBJ1-2, with 7 bases aligning to TRBD1. The CDR3 protein is CASSHGTAYGYTF. DNA of the CDR3: TGTGCCAGCAGCCACGGGACAGCCTATGGCTACACCTTC.